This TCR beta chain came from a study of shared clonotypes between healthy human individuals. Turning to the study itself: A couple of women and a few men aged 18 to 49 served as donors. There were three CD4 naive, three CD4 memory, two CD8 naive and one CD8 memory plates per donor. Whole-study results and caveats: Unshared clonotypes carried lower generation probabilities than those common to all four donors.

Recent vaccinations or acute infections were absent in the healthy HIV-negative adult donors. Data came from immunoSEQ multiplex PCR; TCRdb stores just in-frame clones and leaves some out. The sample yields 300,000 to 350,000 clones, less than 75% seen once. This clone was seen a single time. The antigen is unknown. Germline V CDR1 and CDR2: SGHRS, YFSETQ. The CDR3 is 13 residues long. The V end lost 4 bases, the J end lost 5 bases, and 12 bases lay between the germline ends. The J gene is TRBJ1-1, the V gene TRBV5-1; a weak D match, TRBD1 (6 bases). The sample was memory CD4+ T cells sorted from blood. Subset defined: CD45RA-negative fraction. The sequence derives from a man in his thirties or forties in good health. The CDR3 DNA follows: TGCGCCAGCAGCGCCAGGGGTGAGACTGAAGCTTTCTTT. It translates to CASSARGETEAFF.